This TCR beta chain was sequenced during a study of T cell responses to AZD1222 COVID-19 vaccine (dated by TCRdb to 2020 to 2022). Concerning the study at large: AZD1222 recipients given second doses at about 4 weeks or at about 12 weeks were pooled, since spike-specific TCR depth and breadth were not found to differ between the two schedules. TCR sequencing covered roughly 230 trial participants: 200 to 220 given two doses of AZD1222 and 26 given two doses of MenACWY control vaccine. Trial participants were enrolled into age subgroups of 18-55, 56-69 and 70-plus years, which contained about 150, 27 and 61 TCR-sequenced participants, respectively. Study-wide findings and limitations: Conclusions about previously exposed vaccinees are limited, since just a handful of AZD1222 recipients were seropositive for SARS-CoV-2 at baseline. Epitopes outside the regions mutated in the B.1.351 and B.1.1.7 variants were reportedly recognized by nearly half of the unique spike-specific TCRs. Participants were mostly white British, with more females than males. The authors suggested clonal diversity may have been underestimated. Vaccine-associated CD4 TCRs spanned the whole spike protein, with dominant responses in regions 160-218 and 743-854. The 56-69-year group was small, and its depth increase did not reach significance, likely because of low power. Because no samples from the day 14 peak response were available, repertoires could be characterized only after the peak T cell response. After two AZD1222 doses, both the breadth and the depth of spike-specific TCRs were significantly higher than at day 0 and than in MenACWY recipients.

The CDR3, cysteine through phenylalanine, is 12 amino acids long. Only the CDR3 DNA stays, 36 bases, in frame from base 1. V is pared back by 0 bases and J by 7 bases, with 7 bases lying between the germline termini. CDR1 is given as SGHDT and CDR2 as YYEEEE, both from the germline V gene. The CDR3 regions of human TCRbeta chains were analyzed by immunosequencing. The study's processing was this. TCRs in the repertoires were compared against a reference library of SARS-CoV-2-specific TCRs that had been generated with the MIRA antigen-specificity platform. Breadth was defined as the fraction of unique TCRs that were SARS-CoV-2-associated, and depth was defined as the fraction of total T cells that were SARS-CoV-2-associated. Each spike-specific TCR was assigned to its reactive spike region and to a CD4 or CD8 class using the MIRA data. Log10-transformed breadth and depth values were compared by one-way ANOVA with Sidak's multiple comparisons tests. TCRdb re-hosts the immuneACCESS table, in-frame sequences only. Its copies lack some clones; in the studies checked, an unresolved V gene accounts for under half of them, and the cause for the rest is not known. The V and J calls and clone size are taken from that table; D and trimming were inferred from the DNA. Across this sample there are over 120,000 clones, with around 91% seen only once. The ten largest clones capture 1.5% to 2% of the sample.

Comments on this clone: What antigen it recognizes has not been identified. No base quality information exists; no much larger clone differs at one position.

Sample time point, as interpreted from the label and publication: baseline before first vaccination. Samples from vaccinated people were obtained from the UK trials COV001 and COV002, which included a single-blind randomized controlled phase 2/3 trial of AZD1222 (ChAdOx1 nCoV-19) in healthy adults. For TCRbeta chain sequencing, PBMC samples were collected from trial participants at day 0 and at day 28 after the second dose. The sequence links TRBV5-6 to TRBJ1-2, with the D gene uncertain. The sample in question was peripheral blood, obtained on day 0 of AZD1222 vaccination. This clonotype was obtained from an adult in good health. CDR3 protein: CASSLARGGYTF. The sequence in DNA is TGTGCCAGCAGCTTGGCCAGAGGTGGCTACACCTTC.